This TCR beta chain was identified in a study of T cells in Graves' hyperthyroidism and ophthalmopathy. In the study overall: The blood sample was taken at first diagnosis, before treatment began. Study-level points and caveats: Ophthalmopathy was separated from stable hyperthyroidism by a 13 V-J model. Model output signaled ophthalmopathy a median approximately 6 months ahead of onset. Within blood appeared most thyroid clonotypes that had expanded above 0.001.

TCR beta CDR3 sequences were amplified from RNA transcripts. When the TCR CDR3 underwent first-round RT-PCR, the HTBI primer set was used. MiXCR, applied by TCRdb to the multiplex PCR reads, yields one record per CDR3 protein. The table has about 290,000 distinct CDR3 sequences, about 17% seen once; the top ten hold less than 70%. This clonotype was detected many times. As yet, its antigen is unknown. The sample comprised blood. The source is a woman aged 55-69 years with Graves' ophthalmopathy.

This chain's CDR3 is CASSPTGLQETQYF. CDR3 coding DNA: TGTGCCAGCAGCCCGACAGGTTTGCAAGAGACCCAGTACTTC. This chain connects TRBV7-3 to TRBJ2-5; TRBD1 is a possible D gene (6 bases). The CDR3 covers 14 residues. Germline V gene data show CDR1 as SGHTA and CDR2 as FQGTGA. The ends were cut back, 5 bases at V and 2 bases at J, with 12 bases in the middle.